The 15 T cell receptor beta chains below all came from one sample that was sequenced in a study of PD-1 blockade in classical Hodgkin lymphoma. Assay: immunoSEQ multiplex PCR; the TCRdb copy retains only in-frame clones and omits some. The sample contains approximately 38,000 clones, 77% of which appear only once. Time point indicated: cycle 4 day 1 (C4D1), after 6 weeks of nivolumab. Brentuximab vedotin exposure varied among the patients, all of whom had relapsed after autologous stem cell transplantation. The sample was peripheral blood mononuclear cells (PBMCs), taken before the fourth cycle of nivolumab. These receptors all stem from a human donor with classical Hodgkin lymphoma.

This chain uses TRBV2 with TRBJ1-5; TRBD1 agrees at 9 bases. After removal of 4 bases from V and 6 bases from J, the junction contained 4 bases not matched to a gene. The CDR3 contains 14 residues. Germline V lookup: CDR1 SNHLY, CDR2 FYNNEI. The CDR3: CASSAGTGIQPQHF. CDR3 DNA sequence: TGTGCCAGCAGTGCTGGGACAGGGATTCAGCCCCAGCATTTT.

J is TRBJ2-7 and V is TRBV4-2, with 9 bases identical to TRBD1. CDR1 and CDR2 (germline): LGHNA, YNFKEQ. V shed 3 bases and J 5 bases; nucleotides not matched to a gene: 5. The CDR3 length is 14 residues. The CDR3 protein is CASSQLDRGDEQYF. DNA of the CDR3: TGTGCCAGCAGCCAGTTGGACAGGGGCGACGAGCAGTACTTC.

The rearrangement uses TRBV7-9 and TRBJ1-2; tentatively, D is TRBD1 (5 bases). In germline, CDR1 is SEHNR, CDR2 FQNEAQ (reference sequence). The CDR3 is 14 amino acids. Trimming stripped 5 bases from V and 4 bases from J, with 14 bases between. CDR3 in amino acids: CASSNGHVGYGYTF. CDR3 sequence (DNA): TGTGCCAGCAGCAACGGACACGTAGGCTATGGCTACACCTTC.

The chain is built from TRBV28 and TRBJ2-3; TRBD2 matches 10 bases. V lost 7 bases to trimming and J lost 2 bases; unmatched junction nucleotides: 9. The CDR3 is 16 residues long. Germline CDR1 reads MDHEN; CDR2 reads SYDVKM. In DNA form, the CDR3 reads TGTGCCAGCACCTTGGGACTAGCGAGCTACACAGATACGCAGTATTTT. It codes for CASTLGLASYTDTQYF.

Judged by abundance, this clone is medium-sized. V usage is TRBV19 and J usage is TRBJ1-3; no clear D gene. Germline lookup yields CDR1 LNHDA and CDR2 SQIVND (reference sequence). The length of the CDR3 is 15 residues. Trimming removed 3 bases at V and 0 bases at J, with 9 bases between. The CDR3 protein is CASSMPLSSGNTIYF. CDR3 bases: TGTGCCAGTAGTATGCCGTTAAGCTCTGGAAACACCATATATTTT.

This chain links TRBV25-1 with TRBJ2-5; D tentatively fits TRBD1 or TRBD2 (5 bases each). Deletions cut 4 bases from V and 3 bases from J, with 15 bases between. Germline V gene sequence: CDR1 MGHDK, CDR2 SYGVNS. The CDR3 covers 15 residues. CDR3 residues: CASSVLGTVKETQYF. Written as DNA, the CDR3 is TGTGCCAGCAGTGTCCTAGGGACGGTCAAAGAGACCCAGTACTTC.

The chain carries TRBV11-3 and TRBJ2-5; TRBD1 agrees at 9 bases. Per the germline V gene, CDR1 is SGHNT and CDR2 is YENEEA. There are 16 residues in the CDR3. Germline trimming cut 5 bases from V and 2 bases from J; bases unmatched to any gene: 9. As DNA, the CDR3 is TGTGCCAGCAGCCCCGGGGGGACAGGGCGTCAAGAGACCCAGTACTTC. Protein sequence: CASSPGGTGRQETQYF.

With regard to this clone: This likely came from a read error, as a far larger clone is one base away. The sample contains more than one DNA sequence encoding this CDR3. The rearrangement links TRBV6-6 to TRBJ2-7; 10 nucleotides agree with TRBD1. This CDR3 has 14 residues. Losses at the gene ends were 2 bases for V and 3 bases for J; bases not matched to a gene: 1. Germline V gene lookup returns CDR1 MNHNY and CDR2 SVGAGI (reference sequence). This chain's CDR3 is CASSYGTGDYEQYF. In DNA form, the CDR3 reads TGTGCCAGCAGTTACGGGACAGGGGACTACGAGCAGTACTTC.

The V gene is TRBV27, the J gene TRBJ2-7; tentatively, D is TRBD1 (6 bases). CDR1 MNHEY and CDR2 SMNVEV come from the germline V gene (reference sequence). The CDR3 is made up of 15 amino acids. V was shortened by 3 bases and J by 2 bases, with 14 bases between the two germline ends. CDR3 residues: CASSLRTGTTYEQYF. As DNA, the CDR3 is TGTGCCAGCAGTTTGCGAACCGGGACAACCTACGAGCAGTACTTC.

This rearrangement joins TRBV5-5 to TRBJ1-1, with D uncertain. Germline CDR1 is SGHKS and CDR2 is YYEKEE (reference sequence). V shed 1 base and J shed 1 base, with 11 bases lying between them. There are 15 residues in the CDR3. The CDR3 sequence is CASSLSVGSNTEAFF. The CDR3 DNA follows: TGTGCCAGCAGCTTGAGCGTTGGATCGAACACTGAAGCTTTCTTT.

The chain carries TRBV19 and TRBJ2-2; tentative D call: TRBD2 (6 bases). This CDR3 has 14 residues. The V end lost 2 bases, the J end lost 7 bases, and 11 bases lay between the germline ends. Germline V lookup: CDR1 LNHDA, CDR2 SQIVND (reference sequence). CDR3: CASSIFGEDGELFF. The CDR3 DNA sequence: TGTGCCAGTAGTATATTCGGGGAGGACGGGGAGCTGTTTTTT.

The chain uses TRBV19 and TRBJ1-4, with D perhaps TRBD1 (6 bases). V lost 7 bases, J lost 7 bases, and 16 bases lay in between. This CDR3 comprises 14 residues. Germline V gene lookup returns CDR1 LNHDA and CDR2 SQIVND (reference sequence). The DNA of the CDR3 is TGTGCCAGTACCAGTCAACAGGGCAGTGAAAAACTGTTTTTT. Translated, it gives CASTSQQGSEKLFF.

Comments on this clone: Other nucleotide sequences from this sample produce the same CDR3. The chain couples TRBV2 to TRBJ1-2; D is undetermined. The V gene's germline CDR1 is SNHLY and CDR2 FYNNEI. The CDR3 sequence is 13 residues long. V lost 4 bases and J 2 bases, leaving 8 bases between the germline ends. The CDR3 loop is CASSGGQNYGYTF. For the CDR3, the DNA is TGTGCCAGCAGTGGTGGTCAGAACTATGGCTACACCTTC.

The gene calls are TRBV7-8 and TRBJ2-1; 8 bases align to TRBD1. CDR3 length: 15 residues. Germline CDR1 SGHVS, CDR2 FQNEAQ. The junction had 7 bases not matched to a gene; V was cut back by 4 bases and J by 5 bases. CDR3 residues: CASSSDRGHNNEQFF. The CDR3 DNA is TGTGCCAGCAGCTCCGACAGGGGACACAACAATGAGCAGTTCTTC.

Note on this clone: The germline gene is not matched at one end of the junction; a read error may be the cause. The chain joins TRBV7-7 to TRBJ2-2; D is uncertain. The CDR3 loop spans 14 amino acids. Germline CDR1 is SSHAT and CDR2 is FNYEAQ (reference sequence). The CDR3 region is CASSLDGNTGELFF. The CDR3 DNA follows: TGTGCTAGCAGCTTAGACGGAAACACCGGGGAGCTGTTTTTT. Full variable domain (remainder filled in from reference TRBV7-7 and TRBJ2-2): GAGVSQSPRYKVTKRGQDVTLRCDPISSHATLYWYQQALGQGPEFLTYFNYEAQPDKSGLPSDRFSAERPEGSISTLTIQRTEQRDSAMYRCASSLDGNTGELFFGEGSRLTVL.